Below are 5 T cell receptor beta chains sequenced from a single sample in a study of T-cell memory formation after mild COVID-19. TCRdb re-derived calls from the 5' RACE reads in MiXCR, one entry per CDR3 protein. The sample lists about 50,000 distinct CDR3 sequences, roughly 12% occurring once. Source material: PBMCs or a T cell subset sorted from them (not recorded which). Source of these receptors: a man younger than 35 who had mild COVID-19 (a few samples of this study predate the infection). Cell type and time point are not known.

This clonotype has a handful of counts. The chain carries TRBV5-1 and TRBJ1-5, with 7 nucleotides matching TRBD1. Germline values: CDR1 SGHRS, CDR2 YFSETQ. The ends lost 0 bases at V and 1 base at J; junction bases unmatched: 4. The CDR3 is 16 residues long. CDR3 DNA: TGCGCCAGCAGCTTGGTGGTGACAGGGAGCAATCAGCCCCAGCATTTT. Protein product: CASSLVVTGSNQPQHF. The complete variable domain, with remaining parts taken from reference TRBV5-1 and TRBJ1-5, reads KAGVTQTPRYLIKTRGQQVTLSCSPISGHRSVSWYQQTPGQGLQFLFEYFSETQRNKGNFPGRFSGRQFSNSRSEMNVSTLELGDSALYLCASSLVVTGSNQPQHFGDGTRLSIL.

J is TRBJ2-7 and V is TRBV4-2; 7 nucleotides align to TRBD1. Germline V lookup: CDR1 LGHNA, CDR2 YNFKEQ. The CDR3 spans 15 residues. After removal of 4 bases from V and 4 bases from J, the junction contained 10 bases not matched to a gene. The CDR3 protein is CASSRGTDRSYEQYF. The CDR3 nucleotides read TGTGCCAGCAGCCGAGGGACGGACAGGTCTTACGAGCAGTACTTC.

This chain joins TRBV4-3 and TRBJ2-7; D unresolved. Germline V gene sequence: CDR1 LGHNA, CDR2 YSLEER. Trimming removed 1 base from V and 0 bases from J, with 10 bases in between. CDR3 length: 15 residues. In DNA, the CDR3 is TGCGCCAGCAGCCAAGGGGGTGCAATCTCCTACGAGCAGTACTTC. Translated: CASSQGGAISYEQYF.

The chain uses TRBV29-1 and TRBJ1-1; TRBD1 agrees at 7 bases. CDR3 length equals 12 residues. Germline trimming cut 7 bases from V and 13 bases from J; bases unmatched to any gene: 15. The germline CDR1 and CDR2 sequences are SQVTM and ANQGSEA. The CDR3 DNA is TGCAGCGCCGCAGGGGGTGGGTTATTGGGTTTCTTT. Translated, it gives CSAAGGGLLGFF. Filled out from reference TRBV29-1 and TRBJ1-1, the complete variable domain reads SAVISQKPSRDICQRGTSLTIQCQVDSQVTMMFWYRQQPGQSLTLIATANQGSEATYESGFVIDKFPISRPNLTFSTLTVSNMSPEDSSIYLCSAAGGGLLGFFGQGTRLTVV.

This clonotype was detected ten times or more. This rearrangement joins TRBV5-6 to TRBJ1-1; a weak D match, TRBD1 (5 bases). CDR1 is SGHDT and CDR2 is YYEEEE in the germline V gene. The V end lost 0 bases, the J end lost 3 bases, and 15 bases lay between the germline ends. The length of the CDR3 is 16 residues. The CDR3 sequence: CASSLVRGTTHTEAFF. CDR3 DNA: TGTGCCAGCAGCTTGGTTCGGGGGACGACGCACACTGAAGCTTTCTTT.